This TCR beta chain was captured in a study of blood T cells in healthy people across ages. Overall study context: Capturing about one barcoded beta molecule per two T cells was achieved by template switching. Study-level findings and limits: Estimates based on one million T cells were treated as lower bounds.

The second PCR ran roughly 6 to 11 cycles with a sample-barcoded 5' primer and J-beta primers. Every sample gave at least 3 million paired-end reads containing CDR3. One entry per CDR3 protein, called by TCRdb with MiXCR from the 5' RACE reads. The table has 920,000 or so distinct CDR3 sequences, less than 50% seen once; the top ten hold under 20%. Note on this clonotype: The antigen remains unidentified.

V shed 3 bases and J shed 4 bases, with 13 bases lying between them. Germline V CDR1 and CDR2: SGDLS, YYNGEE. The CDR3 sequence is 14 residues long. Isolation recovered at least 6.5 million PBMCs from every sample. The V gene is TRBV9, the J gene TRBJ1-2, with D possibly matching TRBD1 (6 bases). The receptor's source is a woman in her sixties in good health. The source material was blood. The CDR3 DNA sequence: TGTGCCAGCAGCGCAACAGGGTCTCTCTATGGCTACACCTTC. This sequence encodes CASSATGSLYGYTF.